This T cell receptor beta chain was recorded in a study of blood T cell repertoires in COVID-19. V lost 8 bases to trimming and J lost 8 bases, with 19 bases between them. The CDR3 sequence is 15 residues long. Per germline, CDR1 MGHDK and CDR2 SYGVNS. Which cohort a participant joined came from the clinical history participants gave. Profiled with immunoSEQ multiplex PCR; TCRdb holds only in-frame clones, not every one. Here the sample spans about 400,000 clones, 70% to 90% being singletons. Material for sequencing was PBMCs or T cells enriched from blood (not recorded which). The origin of this receptor is a middle-aged woman with acute COVID-19. The chain joins TRBV25-1 to TRBJ1-6; a possible D gene is TRBD1 (5 bases). Here the CDR3 DNA reads TGTGCCAGCGCCAATGGGGGGGGATTATATTCACCCCTCCACTTT. It codes for CASANGGGLYSPLHF.